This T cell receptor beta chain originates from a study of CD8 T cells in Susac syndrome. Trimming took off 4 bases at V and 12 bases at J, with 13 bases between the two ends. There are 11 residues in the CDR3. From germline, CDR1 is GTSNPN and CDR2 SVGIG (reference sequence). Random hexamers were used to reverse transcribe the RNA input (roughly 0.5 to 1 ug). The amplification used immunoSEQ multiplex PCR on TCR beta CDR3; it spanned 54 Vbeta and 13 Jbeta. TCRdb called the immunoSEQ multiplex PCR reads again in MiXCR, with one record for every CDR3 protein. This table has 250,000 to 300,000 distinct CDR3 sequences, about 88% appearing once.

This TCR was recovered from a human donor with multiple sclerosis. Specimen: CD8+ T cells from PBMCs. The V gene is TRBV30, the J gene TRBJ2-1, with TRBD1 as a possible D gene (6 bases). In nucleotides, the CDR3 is TGTGCCTGGACTCAGGGGACGGGGCAGTTCTTC. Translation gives CAWTQGTGQFF.